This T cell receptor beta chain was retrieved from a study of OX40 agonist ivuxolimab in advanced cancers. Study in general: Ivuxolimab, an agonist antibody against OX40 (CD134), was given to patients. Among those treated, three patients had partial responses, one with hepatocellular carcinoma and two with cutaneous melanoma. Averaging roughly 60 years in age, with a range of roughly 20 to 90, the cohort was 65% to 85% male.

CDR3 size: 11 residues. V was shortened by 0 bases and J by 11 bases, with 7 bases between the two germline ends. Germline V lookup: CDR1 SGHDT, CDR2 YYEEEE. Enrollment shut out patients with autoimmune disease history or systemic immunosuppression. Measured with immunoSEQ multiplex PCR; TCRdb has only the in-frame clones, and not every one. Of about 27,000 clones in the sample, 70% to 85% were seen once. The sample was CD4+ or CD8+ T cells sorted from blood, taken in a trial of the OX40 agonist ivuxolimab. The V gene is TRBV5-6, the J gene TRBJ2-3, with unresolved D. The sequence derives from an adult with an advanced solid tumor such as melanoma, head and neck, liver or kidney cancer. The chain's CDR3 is CASSLGPGQYF. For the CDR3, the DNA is TGTGCCAGCAGCTTGGGACCTGGGCAGTATTTT.